One and the same sample provided the 2 T cell receptor beta chains below, sequenced in a study of T cell changes during pregnancy in multiple sclerosis. Profiling relied on immunoSEQ multiplex PCR, and the TCRdb table lists in-frame clones only, not all of them. The sample contains 45,000 or so clones, approximately 90% of which appear only once. The sequences come from peripheral blood, collected in the first trimester of pregnancy. The receptors stem from a female donor with multiple sclerosis, enrolled in a pregnancy study.

The chain has TRBV9 and TRBJ2-1, with D maybe TRBD2 (7 bases). Trimming stripped 0 bases from V and 7 bases from J, with 14 bases between. The CDR3 extends over 15 amino acids. The V gene's germline CDR1 is SGDLS and CDR2 YYNGEE. The CDR3 sequence: CASSVAGGLRNEQFF. The CDR3 nucleotides read TGTGCCAGCAGCGTAGCCGGGGGGCTCCGGAATGAGCAGTTCTTC.

This clone appeared a few times. The chain links TRBV6-5 to TRBJ1-1, with D perhaps TRBD1 (6 bases). The CDR3 runs 12 residues. V was clipped by 3 bases and J by 7 bases, with 9 bases between them. From germline, CDR1 is MNHEY and CDR2 SVGAGI. Here the CDR3 DNA reads TGTGCCAGCAGTTATGGGACACTTGAAGCTTTCTTT. Protein sequence: CASSYGTLEAFF.